The sequence of this TCR beta chain was determined in a study of post-analysis software for immune sequencing data. In the study overall: There were relapsing-remitting, secondary progressive and progressive-relapsing multiple sclerosis among the disease courses included.

CDR3 length: 14 residues. The ends lost 7 bases at V and 3 bases at J; junction bases unmatched: 6. Notes on the study in general: Roughly 5 TRBV segments were significantly more frequent in patients than in controls. TRBV5-6, TRBV5-1 and TRBV20-1 were among these segments. Controls had significantly higher normalized Chao1 diversity than multiple sclerosis patients.

In this sample, this clonotype turned up a few times. No antigen is known for it. Researchers reported that TCR beta cDNA libraries carried unique molecular identifiers. The T cell input of roughly 1 to 11 million gave roughly 500,000 cDNA molecules. TCRdb used MiXCR to reprocess the PCR reads, holding one entry per CDR3 protein. The repertoire holds 650,000 to 850,000 distinct CDR3 sequences, with 40% to 55% as singletons. Sequencing was done on a sample of blood. This TCR derives from a girl under 18 with multiple sclerosis. V is TRBV12-3 or TRBV12-4 and J is TRBJ1-5, with 7 nucleotides matching TRBD1. This CDR3 reads CASKTGQPNQPQHF. CDR3 sequence (DNA): TGTGCCAGCAAGACGGGACAGCCCAATCAGCCCCAGCATTTT.